These 12 T cell receptor beta chains share one sample of origin, sequenced in a study of Ad26.COV2.S vaccination and SARS-CoV-2 variants. Here immunoSEQ multiplex PCR was the method, and the copy in TCRdb shows in-frame clones only, minus some. The sample holds around 450,000 clones, around 89% seen once. Treatment reported: around 19 received Ad26.COV2.S at low or high dose, single or two shots; 5 received placebo; per-sample allocation not given. Specimen acquisition occurred on day 63 following the initial vaccine or placebo injection. The material sequenced was peripheral blood, taken in a trial of Ad26.COV2.S vaccine versus placebo. These receptors all come from a person between 18 and 65 years old who received the Ad26.COV2.S COVID-19 vaccine or a placebo.

Points on this clone: Different DNA sequences within this sample yield the same CDR3. The V and J genes are TRBV9 and TRBJ2-7; D gene uncertain. V shed 0 bases and J shed 0 bases, with 7 bases lying between them. This CDR3 has 14 residues. Germline CDR1 reads SGDLS; CDR2 reads YYNGEE. CDR3 protein: CASSVGGSSYEQYF. CDR3 in DNA: TGTGCCAGCAGCGTAGGCGGAAGCTCCTACGAGCAGTACTTC.

The rearrangement joins TRBV6-6 to TRBJ2-1, with 11 bases fitting TRBD2. V was clipped by 6 bases and J by 0 bases; unmatched bases: 1. The V gene's germline CDR1 is MNHNY and CDR2 SVGAGI (reference sequence). This CDR3 has 15 residues. The DNA for the CDR3 is TGTGCCAGCAGGCTAGCGGGGGGCTCCTACAATGAGCAGTTCTTC. Its translation: CASRLAGGSYNEQFF.

CDR3 bases: TGTGCCAGCAGGCGGACTAGCGGGAGAATTCAGTTCTTC. This sequence encodes CASRRTSGRIQFF. The chain uses TRBV12-3 or TRBV12-4 and TRBJ2-1; 13 bases match TRBD2. The CDR3 covers 13 residues. After removal of 6 bases from V and 13 bases from J, the junction contained 6 bases not matched to a gene.

This sequence joins TRBV5-1 and TRBJ1-2, with 11 bases identical to TRBD1. The germline gives CDR1 SGHRS, CDR2 YFSETQ. The CDR3 runs 18 residues. V dropped 1 base and J dropped 6; count of bases not matched to a gene: 14. The CDR3 DNA sequence: TGCGCCAGCAGCTTGTCCTGGACAGGGGGCTATCTGTCGCATGGCTACACCTTC. Protein product: CASSLSWTGGYLSHGYTF.

CDR3 in DNA: TGTGCCAGTAGTATCCAGGGTTTCAACAATCAGCCCCAGCATTTT. Residues: CASSIQGFNNQPQHF. The V call is TRBV19, the J call TRBJ1-5; D perhaps matches TRBD1 (5 bases). The CDR3 covers 15 residues. The V gene lost 3 bases and the J gene lost 3 bases, with 12 bases spanning the gap. Germline loops: CDR1 LNHDA, CDR2 SQIVND (reference sequence). Full variable domain (remainder filled in from reference TRBV19 and TRBJ1-5): DGGITQSPKYLFRKEGQNVTLSCEQNLNHDAMYWYRQDPGQGLRLIYYSQIVNDFQKGDIAEGYSVSREKKESFPLTVTSAQKNPTAFYLCASSIQGFNNQPQHFGDGTRLSIL.

This sequence joins TRBV11-2 and TRBJ1-2; tentatively, D is TRBD1 (5 bases). Per the germline V gene, CDR1 is SGHAT and CDR2 is FQNNGV. The CDR3 has 13 amino acids. V was cut by 0 bases and J by 8 bases, with 10 bases left in between. CDR3 sequence: CASSLEGRVGYTF. CDR3 bases: TGTGCCAGCAGCTTAGAAGGCAGGGTAGGCTACACCTTC.

The chain recombines TRBV5-4 with TRBJ1-4, with TRBD1 matching 8 bases. The length of the CDR3 is 17 residues. The V segment lost 0 bases and the J segment 3 bases; nucleotides outside the gene matches: 7. Germline CDR1 SGHNT, CDR2 YYREEE (reference sequence). CDR3 sequence: CASSLDPGRGPNEKLFF. The CDR3 region has the DNA TGTGCCAGCAGCTTGGACCCCGGCAGGGGGCCTAATGAAAAACTGTTTTTT.

The rearrangement joins TRBV19 to TRBJ1-5, with D perhaps TRBD1 (5 bases). CDR3 length: 16 amino acids. The germline V gene has CDR1 LNHDA and CDR2 SQIVND (reference sequence). V was pared by 3 bases and J by 6 bases, with 18 bases between. The CDR3 DNA reads as TGTGCCAGTAGTATTTCCTGGTATAGTGGGGCTCAGCCCCAGCATTTT. It specifies CASSISWYSGAQPQHF.

The chain has TRBV14 and TRBJ2-3; no reliable D call. The V gene lost 0 bases and the J gene lost 7 bases, with 5 bases spanning the gap. The CDR3 runs to 12 residues. Germline V gene sequence: CDR1 SGHDN, CDR2 FVKESK. This chain's CDR3 is CASSQEAYTQYF. Written as DNA, the CDR3 is TGTGCCAGCAGCCAAGAGGCGTATACGCAGTATTTT.

J is TRBJ1-4 and V is TRBV19; D is unresolved. Germline V gene sequence: CDR1 LNHDA, CDR2 SQIVND (reference sequence). CDR3 length: 14 amino acids. Trimming took off 2 bases at V and 4 bases at J, with 8 bases between the two ends. CDR3 in DNA: TGTGCCAGTAGTATACTCGGCCGTAATGAAAAACTGTTTTTT. This sequence encodes CASSILGRNEKLFF.

The chain links TRBV7-2 to TRBJ1-4, with 10 positions matching TRBD1. Germline CDR1 is SGHTA and CDR2 is FQGNSA. V was clipped by 8 bases and J by 7 bases; unmatched bases: 4. There are 13 residues in the CDR3. The CDR3 coding sequence is TGTGCCAGCCAGAGGGACAGGGGTGAAAAACTGTTTTTT. Protein: CASQRDRGEKLFF.

The chain employs TRBV5-4 and TRBJ2-3; 9 bases map to TRBD2. With 3 bases clipped from V and 2 bases from J, the junction kept 10 bases outside the gene matches. The CDR3 covers 17 residues. Germline assignment: CDR1 SGHNT and CDR2 YYREEE (reference sequence). Here the CDR3 DNA reads TGTGCCAGCAGCTCAAAACGGAGCGGGGGGAACACAGATACGCAGTATTTT. It yields the protein CASSSKRSGGNTDTQYF.